Shown below are 6 T cell receptor beta chains from a single sample sequenced in a study of T cell responses to AZD1222 COVID-19 vaccine. The assay was immunoSEQ multiplex PCR, and TCRdb's table has in-frame clones only and misses some. This repertoire shows over 150,000 clones, 90% found once; its top ten account for more than 1.3%. The specimen comprised peripheral blood, sampled on day 0 of AZD1222 vaccination. The receptors shown here come from an adult in good health.

The chain employs TRBV6-5 and TRBJ2-5; 12 nucleotides match TRBD2. Trimming at V came to 6 bases and at J to 5 bases, leaving 4 bases not matched to a gene. The germline V gene encodes CDR1 MNHEY and CDR2 SVGAGI. The CDR3 spans 14 residues. The CDR3 sequence is CASRLAGGGETQYF. CDR3 coding DNA: TGTGCCAGCAGACTAGCGGGGGGCGGTGAGACCCAGTACTTC.

The V and J genes are TRBV6-5 and TRBJ1-2, with 8 bases matching TRBD1. The CDR3 is 14 residues long. V shed 5 bases and J 8 bases; nucleotides not matched to a gene: 10. Germline CDR1 reads MNHEY; CDR2 reads SVGAGI. Here the CDR3 reads CASSRQGKFLGYTF. CDR3 DNA: TGTGCCAGCAGTCGACAGGGGAAGTTCTTGGGCTACACCTTC.

The rearrangement uses TRBV9 and TRBJ1-6, with 11 bases fitting TRBD1. The CDR3 has 14 residues. Unmatched junction bases numbered 4, after V lost 4 bases and J lost 10 bases. In germline, CDR1 is SGDLS, CDR2 YYNGEE. The CDR3 sequence: CASSQGQGASPLHF. DNA of the CDR3: TGTGCCAGCAGCCAAGGACAGGGGGCATCACCCCTCCACTTT.

The chain couples TRBV6-2 or TRBV6-3 to TRBJ1-5, with TRBD1 matching 10 bases. CDR1 is MNHEY and CDR2 is SVGEGT in the germline V gene. J lost 5 bases, V lost 6 bases, and 7 bases had no gene match. The CDR3 spans 15 residues. This CDR3 reads CASSTGQGLYQPQHF. DNA of the CDR3: TGTGCCAGCAGCACGGGACAGGGGTTGTATCAGCCCCAGCATTTT.

This chain links TRBV4-3 with TRBJ1-4; TRBD1 is a possible D gene (6 bases). V was pared by 1 base and J by 4 bases, with 16 bases between. This CDR3 contains 17 residues. The germline CDR1 and CDR2 sequences are LGHNA and YSLEER. This CDR3 reads CASSQVRPGASNEKLFF. In nucleotides, the CDR3 is TGCGCCAGCAGCCAAGTTCGACCAGGGGCCAGTAATGAAAAACTGTTTTTT.

The rearrangement joins TRBV2 to TRBJ2-3; a weak D match, TRBD1 (6 bases). Germline V gives CDR1 SNHLY, CDR2 FYNNEI. V lost 0 bases to trimming and J lost 2 bases, with 12 bases between them. The CDR3 is 16 amino acids. CDR3 protein: CASSEALPGVTDTQYF. The DNA of the CDR3 is TGTGCCAGCAGTGAAGCGCTTCCAGGGGTCACAGATACGCAGTATTTT.